This T cell receptor beta chain comes out of a study of T cell responses to AZD1222 COVID-19 vaccine. Study-wide points: Two doses of AZD1222 preceded a rise in Spike-specific TCR breadth and depth. Donors skewed white British and female; clonal diversity was possibly underestimated. Only a handful of individuals given AZD1222 were seropositive at baseline.

Trimming removed 2 bases at V and 5 bases at J, with 9 bases between. CDR3 length: 12 amino acids. Per the germline V gene, CDR1 is SQVTM and CDR2 is ANQGSEA. The method was immunoSEQ multiplex PCR; TCRdb's version includes in-frame clones alone and lacks a portion of them. The repertoire includes 100,000 to 150,000 clones, 92% of them detected once, and 0.8% to 1.1% sits in the top ten. This clone occurred once. Its antigen is undetermined. The specimen comprised peripheral blood, sampled on day 0 of AZD1222 vaccination. The chain is built from TRBV29-1 and TRBJ1-2; no reliable D call. The clonotype was recovered from an adult in good health. Written as DNA, the CDR3 is TGCAGCGTTGAACCCGGGGAATATGGCTACACCTTC. This encodes CSVEPGEYGYTF.